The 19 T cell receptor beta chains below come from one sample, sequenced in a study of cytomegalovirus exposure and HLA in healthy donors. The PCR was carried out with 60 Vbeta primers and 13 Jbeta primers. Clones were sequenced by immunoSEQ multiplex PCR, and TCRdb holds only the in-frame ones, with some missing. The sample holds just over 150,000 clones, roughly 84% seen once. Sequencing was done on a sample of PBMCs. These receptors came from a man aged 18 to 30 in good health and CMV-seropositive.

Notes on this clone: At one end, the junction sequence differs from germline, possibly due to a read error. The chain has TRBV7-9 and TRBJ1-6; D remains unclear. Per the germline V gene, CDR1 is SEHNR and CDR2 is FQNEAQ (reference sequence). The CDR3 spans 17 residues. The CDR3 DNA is TGTTCCAGCAGCTTCCGGCCGGGAGAGGATCTTAATTCACCCCTCCACTTT. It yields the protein CSSSFRPGEDLNSPLHF.

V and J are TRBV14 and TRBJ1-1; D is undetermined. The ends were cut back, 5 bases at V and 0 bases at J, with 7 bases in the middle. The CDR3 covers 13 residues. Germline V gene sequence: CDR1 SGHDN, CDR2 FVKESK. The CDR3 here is CASSSSLNTEAFF. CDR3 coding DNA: TGTGCCAGCAGCTCCTCGTTGAACACTGAAGCTTTCTTT.

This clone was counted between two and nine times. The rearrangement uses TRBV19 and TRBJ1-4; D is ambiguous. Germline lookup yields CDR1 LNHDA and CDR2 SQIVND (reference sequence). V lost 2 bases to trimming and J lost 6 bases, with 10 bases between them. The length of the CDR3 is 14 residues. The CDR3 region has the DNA TGTGCCAGTAGTATACAGGCAGGCGATGAAAAACTGTTTTTT. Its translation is CASSIQAGDEKLFF.

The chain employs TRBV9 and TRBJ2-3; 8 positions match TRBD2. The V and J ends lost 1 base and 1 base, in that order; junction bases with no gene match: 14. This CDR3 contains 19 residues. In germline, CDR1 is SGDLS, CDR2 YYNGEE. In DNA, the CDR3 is TGTGCCAGCAGCGTATTCGGGAGAGGCGGGGGGCAACGCACAGATACGCAGTATTTT. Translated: CASSVFGRGGGQRTDTQYF.

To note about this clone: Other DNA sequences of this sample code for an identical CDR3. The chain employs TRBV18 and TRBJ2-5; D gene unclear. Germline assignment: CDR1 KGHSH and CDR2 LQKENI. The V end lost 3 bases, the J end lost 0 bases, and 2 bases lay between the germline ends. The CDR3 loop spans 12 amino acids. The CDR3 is CASSPNQETQYF. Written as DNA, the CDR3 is TGTGCCAGCTCACCTAACCAAGAGACCCAGTACTTC.

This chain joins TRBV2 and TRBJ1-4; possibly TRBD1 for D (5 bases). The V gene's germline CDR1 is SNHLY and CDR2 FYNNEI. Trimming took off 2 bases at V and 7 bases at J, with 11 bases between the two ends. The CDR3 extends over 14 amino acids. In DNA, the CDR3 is TGTGCCAGCAGTGAACAGGGTAGTACTGAAAAACTGTTTTTT. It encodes CASSEQGSTEKLFF.

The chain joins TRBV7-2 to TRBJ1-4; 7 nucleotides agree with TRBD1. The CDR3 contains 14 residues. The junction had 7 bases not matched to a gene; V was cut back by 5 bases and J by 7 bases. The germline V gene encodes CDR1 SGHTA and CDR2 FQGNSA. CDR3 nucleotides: TGTGCCAGCAGCCCGGACAGGAGGTCTGAAAAACTGTTTTTT. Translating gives CASSPDRRSEKLFF.

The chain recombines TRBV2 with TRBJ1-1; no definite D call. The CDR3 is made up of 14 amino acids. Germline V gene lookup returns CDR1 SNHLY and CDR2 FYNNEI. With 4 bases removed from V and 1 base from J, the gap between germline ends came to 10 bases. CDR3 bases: TGTGCCAGCAGTGCCGTTGGGAGGAACACTGAAGCTTTCTTT. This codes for CASSAVGRNTEAFF.

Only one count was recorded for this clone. CDR3 coding DNA: TGTGCCAGCAGTTATACGACAGGACCCGAATCACCCCTCCACTTT. Residues: CASSYTTGPESPLHF. The rearrangement joins TRBV6-5 to TRBJ1-6; D is perhaps TRBD1 (6 bases). From germline, CDR1 is MNHEY and CDR2 SVGAGI. CDR3 length equals 15 residues. V lost 3 bases and J 10 bases, leaving 16 bases between the germline ends.

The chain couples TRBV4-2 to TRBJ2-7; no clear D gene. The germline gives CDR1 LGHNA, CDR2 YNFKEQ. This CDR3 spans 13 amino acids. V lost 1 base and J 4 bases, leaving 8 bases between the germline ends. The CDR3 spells CASSQVPVYEQYF. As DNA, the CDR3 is TGTGCCAGCAGCCAAGTTCCCGTGTACGAGCAGTACTTC.

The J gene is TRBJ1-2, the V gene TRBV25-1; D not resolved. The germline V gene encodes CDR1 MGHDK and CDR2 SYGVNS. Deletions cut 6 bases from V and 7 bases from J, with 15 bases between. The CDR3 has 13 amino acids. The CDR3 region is CASRDGGYAGYTF. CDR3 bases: TGTGCCAGCAGGGACGGCGGGTATGCTGGCTACACCTTC.

CDR3 DNA: TGTGCCAGCAGCCCCGGACTAGCCGTTCTTAGCACAGATACGCAGTATTTT. Protein: CASSPGLAVLSTDTQYF. The chain employs TRBV7-2 and TRBJ2-3, with 8 bases matching TRBD2. Germline V gene lookup returns CDR1 SGHTA and CDR2 FQGNSA. V shed 5 bases and J 0 bases; nucleotides not matched to a gene: 10. The CDR3 is 17 residues long.

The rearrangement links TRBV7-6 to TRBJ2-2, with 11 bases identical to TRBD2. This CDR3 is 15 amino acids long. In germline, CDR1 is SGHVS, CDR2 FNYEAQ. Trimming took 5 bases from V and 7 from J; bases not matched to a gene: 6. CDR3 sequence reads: CASSPRSGGVGELFF. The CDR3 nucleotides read TGTGCCAGCAGCCCCCGTAGCGGGGGGGTCGGGGAGCTGTTTTTT.

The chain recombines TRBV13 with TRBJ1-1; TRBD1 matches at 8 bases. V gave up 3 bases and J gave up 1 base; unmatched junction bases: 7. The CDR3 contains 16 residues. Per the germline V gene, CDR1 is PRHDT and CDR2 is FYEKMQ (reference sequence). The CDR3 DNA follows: TGTGCCAGCAGCTTTACCAGACAGGGGACGAACACTGAAGCTTTCTTT. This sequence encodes CASSFTRQGTNTEAFF.

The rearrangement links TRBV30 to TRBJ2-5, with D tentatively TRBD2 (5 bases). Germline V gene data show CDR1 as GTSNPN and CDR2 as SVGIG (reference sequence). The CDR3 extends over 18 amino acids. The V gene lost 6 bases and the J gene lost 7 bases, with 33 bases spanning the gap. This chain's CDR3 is CACPERMMATKTRLTQYF. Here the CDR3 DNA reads TGTGCCTGTCCTGAGAGGATGATGGCGACTAAGACAAGATTGACCCAGTACTTC.

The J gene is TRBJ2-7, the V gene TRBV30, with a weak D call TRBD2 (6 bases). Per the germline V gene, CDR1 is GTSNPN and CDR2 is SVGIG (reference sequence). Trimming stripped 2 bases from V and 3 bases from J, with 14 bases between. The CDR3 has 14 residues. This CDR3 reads CAWSRRGVLYEQYF. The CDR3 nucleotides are TGTGCCTGGAGTCGCCGCGGGGTCCTCTACGAGCAGTACTTC.

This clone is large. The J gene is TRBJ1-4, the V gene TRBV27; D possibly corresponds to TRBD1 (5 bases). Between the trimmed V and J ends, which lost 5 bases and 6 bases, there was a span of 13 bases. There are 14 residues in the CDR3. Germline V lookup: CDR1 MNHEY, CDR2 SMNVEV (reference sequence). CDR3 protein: CASSRGGVYEKLFF. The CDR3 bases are TGTGCCAGCAGTCGCGGGGGGGTTTATGAAAAACTGTTTTTT.

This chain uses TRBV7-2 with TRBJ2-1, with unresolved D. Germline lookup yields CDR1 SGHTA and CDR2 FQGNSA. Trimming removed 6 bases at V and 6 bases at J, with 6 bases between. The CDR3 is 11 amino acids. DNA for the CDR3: TGTGCCAGCAGGTCGGGCAATGAGCAGTTCTTC. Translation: CASRSGNEQFF.

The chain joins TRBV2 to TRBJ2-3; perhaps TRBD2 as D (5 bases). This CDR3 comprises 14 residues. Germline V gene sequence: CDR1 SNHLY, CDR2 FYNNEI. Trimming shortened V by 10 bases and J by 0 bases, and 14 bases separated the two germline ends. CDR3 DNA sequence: TGTGCCACCCTTGAGGGCCCTAGCACAGATACGCAGTATTTT. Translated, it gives CATLEGPSTDTQYF.